These T cell receptor beta chains were read from a single sample in a study of blood T cell repertoires in COVID-19. Measured with immunoSEQ multiplex PCR; TCRdb has only the in-frame clones, and not every one. Among approximately 140,000 clones, around nine tenths were seen once, and the ten largest hold about 2%. Sequenced sample: peripheral blood. The receptors come from a human donor in a cohort sampled during active COVID-19. Each CDR3 is given with its conserved first and last residue. The order of the fields is clone size, V gene, J gene, D gene, CDR3 DNA, CDR3 protein. The D gene is left open where the match is weak. Not every row has a clone size; where given, it reads once, few, many or a size class.

clone size: NA
V gene: TRBV19
J gene: TRBJ2-5
D gene: NA
CDR3 DNA: TGTGCCAGTAGTATAGGGGCCAGGGGCGAAGAGACCCAGTACTTC
CDR3 protein: CASSIGARGEETQYF

clone size: NA
V gene: TRBV28
J gene: TRBJ2-7
D gene: TRBD1
CDR3 DNA: TGTGCCAGCAGTTCACCCGGGACAGGGTCGTACGAGCAGTACTTC
CDR3 protein: CASSSPGTGSYEQYF

clone size: NA
V gene: TRBV4-2
J gene: TRBJ1-2
D gene: TRBD1
CDR3 DNA: TGTGCCAGCAGCCTCTATTCACACGACAGGGACTATGGCTACACCTTC
CDR3 protein: CASSLYSHDRDYGYTF

clone size: few
V gene: TRBV6-1
J gene: TRBJ2-2
D gene: NA
CDR3 DNA: TGTGCCAGCAGTGCGGTAGACATCGCGAACACCGGGGAGCTGTTTTTT
CDR3 protein: CASSAVDIANTGELFF

clone size: NA
V gene: TRBV4-2
J gene: TRBJ2-1
D gene: TRBD1
CDR3 DNA: TGTGCCAGCAGCCAACGGACAGGGTACAATGAGCAGTTCTTC
CDR3 protein: CASSQRTGYNEQFF

clone size: NA
V gene: TRBV20-1
J gene: TRBJ1-2
D gene: NA
CDR3 DNA: TGCAGTGCTAGTCCGACGGCATCTAGTGGCTACACCTTC
CDR3 protein: CSASPTASSGYTF

clone size: NA
V gene: TRBV5-1
J gene: TRBJ1-2
D gene: TRBD1
CDR3 DNA: TGCGCCAGCAGCCACGGACAGGGTAACTATGGCTACACCTTC
CDR3 protein: CASSHGQGNYGYTF

clone size: NA
V gene: TRBV11-2
J gene: TRBJ2-3
D gene: TRBD2
CDR3 DNA: TGTGCCAGCAGCTTAGTACCGGGACTAGCGGGAGATACGCAGTATTTT
CDR3 protein: CASSLVPGLAGDTQYF

clone size: NA
V gene: TRBV7-9
J gene: TRBJ1-1
D gene: TRBD1
CDR3 DNA: TGTGCCAGCAGCTTACGGCAGGGGGGCACTGAAGCTTTCTTT
CDR3 protein: CASSLRQGGTEAFF

clone size: NA
V gene: TRBV27
J gene: TRBJ1-3
D gene: NA
CDR3 DNA: TGTGCCAGCAGTTTAGAAGGGGGCTCTGGAAACACCATATATTTT
CDR3 protein: CASSLEGGSGNTIYF

clone size: NA
V gene: TRBV4-3
J gene: TRBJ1-1
D gene: NA
CDR3 DNA: TGCGCCAGCAGCCAAGGCTGGGCAGGGAACACTGAAGCTTTCTTT
CDR3 protein: CASSQGWAGNTEAFF

clone size: NA
V gene: TRBV15
J gene: TRBJ1-2
D gene: NA
CDR3 DNA: TGTGCCACCAGCATACGAACAGGGTCTGGCTACACCTTC
CDR3 protein: CATSIRTGSGYTF

clone size: NA
V gene: TRBV7-9
J gene: TRBJ2-7
D gene: TRBD2
CDR3 DNA: TGTGCCAGCAGCTTCCAGACTAGCGGGAGGCTCGAGCAGTACTTC
CDR3 protein: CASSFQTSGRLEQYF

clone size: NA
V gene: TRBV3-1/TRBV3-2
J gene: TRBJ2-7
D gene: TRBD1
CDR3 DNA: TGTGCCAGCAGCCCGGGACAGGGTGACGAGCAGTACTTC
CDR3 protein: CASSPGQGDEQYF

clone size: NA
V gene: TRBV30
J gene: TRBJ1-5
D gene: NA
CDR3 DNA: TGTGCCTGGAGTAACGGACAAGGAGTTGGTCAGCCCCAGCATTTT
CDR3 protein: CAWSNGQGVGQPQHF

clone size: few
V gene: TRBV6-2/TRBV6-3
J gene: TRBJ2-3
D gene: NA
CDR3 DNA: TGTGCCAGCAGCCTTGGACTAATTTCGGATACGCAGTATTTT
CDR3 protein: CASSLGLISDTQYF

clone size: NA
V gene: TRBV5-1
J gene: TRBJ1-1
D gene: NA
CDR3 DNA: TGCGCCAGCAGCTCCCAGCTCGGGACTGAAGCTTTCTTT
CDR3 protein: CASSSQLGTEAFF

clone size: NA
V gene: TRBV24-1
J gene: TRBJ1-2
D gene: TRBD1
CDR3 DNA: TGTGCCACCAGTGCCCCGGACAGGGGGTACTATGGCTACACCTTC
CDR3 protein: CATSAPDRGYYGYTF

clone size: NA
V gene: TRBV20-1
J gene: TRBJ2-1
D gene: TRBD2
CDR3 DNA: TGCAGTGCGGCCCTAGCGGGAGTGCAGTTCTTC
CDR3 protein: CSAALAGVQFF

clone size: NA
V gene: TRBV6-6
J gene: TRBJ2-6
D gene: NA
CDR3 DNA: TGTGCCAGCATTGCGGAAGGCTCTGGGGCCAACGTCCTGACTTTC
CDR3 protein: CASIAEGSGANVLTF

clone size: NA
V gene: TRBV7-3
J gene: TRBJ2-5
D gene: TRBD2
CDR3 DNA: TGTGCCAGCAGCTCTGGGGGACTAGCGGGAGCGGCGGAGACCCAGTACTTC
CDR3 protein: CASSSGGLAGAAETQYF

clone size: NA
V gene: TRBV7-3
J gene: TRBJ2-3
D gene: TRBD2
CDR3 DNA: TGTGCCAGCAGCTTTGGGACTAGCGGGATCACAGATACGCAGTATTTT
CDR3 protein: CASSFGTSGITDTQYF

clone size: NA
V gene: TRBV28
J gene: TRBJ2-2
D gene: TRBD1
CDR3 DNA: TGTGCCAGTGTCCGGGACAGGGCGGCCACCGGGGAGCTGTTTTTT
CDR3 protein: CASVRDRAATGELFF

clone size: NA
V gene: TRBV6-6
J gene: TRBJ1-6
D gene: NA
CDR3 DNA: TGTGCCAGCAGTCGAAGGGGTGGCAGGAGTAATAATTCACCCCTCCACTTT
CDR3 protein: CASSRRGGRSNNSPLHF

clone size: few
V gene: TRBV7-9
J gene: TRBJ2-7
D gene: NA
CDR3 DNA: TGTGCCAGCAGCCCACAGGGTTTCGAGCAGTACTTC
CDR3 protein: CASSPQGFEQYF

clone size: NA
V gene: TRBV20-1
J gene: TRBJ1-1
D gene: NA
CDR3 DNA: TGCAGTGCTAGTCGACTAGGGACCATTAACACTGAAGCTTTCTTT
CDR3 protein: CSASRLGTINTEAFF

clone size: NA
V gene: TRBV4-3
J gene: TRBJ2-3
D gene: NA
CDR3 DNA: TGCGCCAGCAGCCAAGATCTGTCCACAGATACGCAGTATTTT
CDR3 protein: CASSQDLSTDTQYF

clone size: NA
V gene: TRBV6-4
J gene: TRBJ2-3
D gene: TRBD2
CDR3 DNA: TGTGCCAGCAGTGACTCGAATATCAGGGCTAGCGGGAGACCAGATACGCAGTATTTT
CDR3 protein: CASSDSNIRASGRPDTQYF

clone size: NA
V gene: TRBV27
J gene: TRBJ2-3
D gene: NA
CDR3 DNA: TGTGCCAGCAGTTTGACGGGAGTTATCACAGATACGCAGTATTTT
CDR3 protein: CASSLTGVITDTQYF

clone size: NA
V gene: TRBV7-2
J gene: TRBJ1-3
D gene: NA
CDR3 DNA: TGTGCCAGCAGCTTAGAAACGCGAGGAAACACCATATATTTT
CDR3 protein: CASSLETRGNTIYF

clone size: NA
V gene: TRBV2
J gene: TRBJ1-2
D gene: NA
CDR3 DNA: TGTGCCAGCAGTGAACGGGCAGGGTATGGCTACACCTTC
CDR3 protein: CASSERAGYGYTF

clone size: once
V gene: TRBV11-2
J gene: TRBJ1-6
D gene: NA
CDR3 DNA: TGTGCCAGCAGCTTAGATCAGGCAGGGCGGAATTCACCCCTCCACTTT
CDR3 protein: CASSLDQAGRNSPLHF

clone size: few
V gene: TRBV6-6
J gene: TRBJ1-5
D gene: TRBD1
CDR3 DNA: TGTGCCAGCAGTTACGACAGGGCCTTAAGCAATCAGCCCCAGCATTTT
CDR3 protein: CASSYDRALSNQPQHF

clone size: NA
V gene: TRBV28
J gene: TRBJ2-1
D gene: TRBD1
CDR3 DNA: TGTGCCAGCAGACCCACAGGGGGCGATGGAAACAATGAGCAGTTCTTC
CDR3 protein: CASRPTGGDGNNEQFF

clone size: NA
V gene: TRBV7-6
J gene: TRBJ1-5
D gene: TRBD1
CDR3 DNA: TGTGCCAGCAGCCCTGGGACAGGTCCATCTCAGCCCCAGCATTTT
CDR3 protein: CASSPGTGPSQPQHF

clone size: few
V gene: TRBV7-2
J gene: TRBJ1-5
D gene: NA
CDR3 DNA: TGTGCCAGCAGCTTAGAGGCGGTTCAGCCCCAGCATTTT
CDR3 protein: CASSLEAVQPQHF

clone size: NA
V gene: TRBV7-2
J gene: TRBJ2-1
D gene: TRBD2
CDR3 DNA: TGTGCCAGCAGCTCAACTAGCGGGGACTACAATGAGCAGTTCTTC
CDR3 protein: CASSSTSGDYNEQFF

clone size: NA
V gene: TRBV28
J gene: TRBJ1-5
D gene: TRBD1
CDR3 DNA: TGTGCCAGCAGATCAAGTGCCGGGACAGGGGGCGCGGGGGGTAGCAATCAGCCCCAGCATTTT
CDR3 protein: CASRSSAGTGGAGGSNQPQHF

clone size: once
V gene: TRBV7-9
J gene: TRBJ2-7
D gene: TRBD1
CDR3 DNA: TGTGCCAGCAATCGCCCCGGGACAGGGGACGACTACGAGCAGTACTTC
CDR3 protein: CASNRPGTGDDYEQYF

clone size: NA
V gene: TRBV11-2
J gene: TRBJ2-7
D gene: TRBD1
CDR3 DNA: TGTGCCAGCAGCATTGGTCCGGGACAGAACTACGAGCAGTACTTC
CDR3 protein: CASSIGPGQNYEQYF

clone size: NA
V gene: TRBV10-1
J gene: TRBJ2-3
D gene: TRBD2
CDR3 DNA: TGCGCCAGCAGTCAGAGACTAGCGAACACAGATACGCAGTATTTT
CDR3 protein: CASSQRLANTDTQYF

clone size: NA
V gene: TRBV19
J gene: TRBJ1-4
D gene: NA
CDR3 DNA: TGTGCCAGCTCGTCAGGATTGGGGGGTAGGGAAAAACTGTTTTTT
CDR3 protein: CASSSGLGGREKLFF

clone size: NA
V gene: TRBV6-6
J gene: TRBJ2-7
D gene: NA
CDR3 DNA: TGTGCCACCCTCCGACTTCCGACAGGACCCTACGAGCAGTACTTC
CDR3 protein: CATLRLPTGPYEQYF

clone size: once
V gene: TRBV11-2
J gene: TRBJ2-3
D gene: NA
CDR3 DNA: TGTGCCAGCAGCTTAGTCGGTGGGGCTACAGATACGCAGTATTTT
CDR3 protein: CASSLVGGATDTQYF

clone size: NA
V gene: TRBV5-1
J gene: TRBJ1-4
D gene: NA
CDR3 DNA: TGCGCCAGCAGCTTGGGGGGAGATGAAAAACTGTTTTTT
CDR3 protein: CASSLGGDEKLFF

clone size: NA
V gene: TRBV6-5
J gene: TRBJ2-7
D gene: TRBD2
CDR3 DNA: TGTGCCAGCAGACGACTAGCGGGAGCTGGGGAGCAGTACTTC
CDR3 protein: CASRRLAGAGEQYF

clone size: NA
V gene: TRBV6-5
J gene: TRBJ1-1
D gene: NA
CDR3 DNA: TGTGCCAGCAGTTCCACGACAGGAGTGAACACTGAAGCTTTCTTT
CDR3 protein: CASSSTTGVNTEAFF

clone size: once
V gene: TRBV4-2
J gene: TRBJ2-7
D gene: TRBD2
CDR3 DNA: TGTGCCAGCAGCCAAGATCCTAGCGGGAGTGGGGAGCAGTACTTC
CDR3 protein: CASSQDPSGSGEQYF

clone size: NA
V gene: TRBV19
J gene: TRBJ1-5
D gene: NA
CDR3 DNA: TGTGCCAGTAGTATAGACAGGGGTTATAGCAATCAGCCCCAGCATTTT
CDR3 protein: CASSIDRGYSNQPQHF

clone size: NA
V gene: TRBV3-1/TRBV3-2
J gene: TRBJ2-1
D gene: NA
CDR3 DNA: TGTGCCAGCAGCCAAGTACCGGGGGGCGCGATCAATGAGCAGTTCTTC
CDR3 protein: CASSQVPGGAINEQFF

clone size: NA
V gene: TRBV9
J gene: TRBJ2-1
D gene: TRBD2
CDR3 DNA: TGTGCCAGCAGCGACGCGCAGCGGGGCTCCTACAATGAGCAGTTCTTC
CDR3 protein: CASSDAQRGSYNEQFF

clone size: NA
V gene: TRBV19
J gene: TRBJ2-1
D gene: NA
CDR3 DNA: TGTGCCAGTAGTATGAGGGGGTTCCCCTCTTACAATGAGCAGTTCTTC
CDR3 protein: CASSMRGFPSYNEQFF

clone size: NA
V gene: TRBV29-1
J gene: TRBJ1-1
D gene: TRBD1
CDR3 DNA: TGCAGCGTTGGCTACGGCGAGCAAGGGGGCCTCTTCATGAACACTGAAGCTTTCTTT
CDR3 protein: CSVGYGEQGGLFMNTEAFF

clone size: once
V gene: TRBV30
J gene: TRBJ2-3
D gene: NA
CDR3 DNA: TGTGCCTGGAGTGTACTGAACACAGATACGCAGTATTTT
CDR3 protein: CAWSVLNTDTQYF

clone size: NA
V gene: TRBV19
J gene: TRBJ2-3
D gene: NA
CDR3 DNA: TGTGCCAGTAGTATACAGGTCGCAGATACGCAGTATTTT
CDR3 protein: CASSIQVADTQYF